Each of the 21 T cell receptor beta chains below was sequenced from the same sample in a study of shared clonotypes between healthy human individuals. Clones were sequenced by immunoSEQ multiplex PCR, and TCRdb holds only the in-frame ones, with some missing. The sample lists a few million clones, 90% to 95% occurring once. Terminally differentiated effector memory CD45RA+ cells were left out of the naive CD8 fraction, which was CD45RO-negative and positively selected for CCR7. The sequenced material came from naive CD8+ T cells from PBMCs. The receptors originated from a man between 18 and 35 years old in good health. Some clones in this sample may be carry-over from other donors' samples.

The chain carries TRBV7-9 and TRBJ2-5; 11 bases are a match to TRBD1. Trimming cost V 3 bases and J 4 bases; bases outside gene matches: 7. CDR3 size: 16 residues. Germline CDR1 and CDR2: SEHNR and FQNEAQ (reference sequence). The CDR3: CASSLFPDRGRETQYF. The DNA for the CDR3 is TGTGCCAGCAGCTTGTTTCCGGACAGGGGGCGAGAGACCCAGTACTTC.

The chain carries TRBV30 and TRBJ2-2; no definite D call. The CDR3 runs 14 residues. Germline V gives CDR1 GTSNPN, CDR2 SVGIG (reference sequence). The V end was cut by 3 bases, the J end by 3 bases, with 11 bases between. The CDR3 sequence: CAWRLVSYTGELFF. The CDR3 DNA reads as TGTGCCTGGAGATTGGTCTCCTACACCGGGGAGCTGTTTTTT. The full variable domain, rest sourced from reference TRBV30 and TRBJ2-2, is SQTIHQWPATLVQPVGSPLSLECTVEGTSNPNLYWYRQAAGRGLQLLFYSVGIGQISSEVPQNLSASRPQDRQFILSSKKLLLSDSGFYLCAWRLVSYTGELFFGEGSRLTVL.

The chain uses TRBV28 and TRBJ2-3, with 8 bases identical to TRBD2. J was trimmed by 0 bases and V by 6 bases; bases with no gene match: 8. The CDR3 is made up of 16 amino acids. The V gene's germline CDR1 is MDHEN and CDR2 SYDVKM. The CDR3 DNA reads as TGTGCCAGCAGGTCACTAGCGGAGAGGAGCACAGATACGCAGTATTTT. Its translation: CASRSLAERSTDTQYF.

The chain carries TRBV7-2 and TRBJ2-5; 9 positions agree with TRBD2. Germline CDR1 reads SGHTA; CDR2 reads FQGNSA. Unmatched junction bases numbered 8, after V lost 2 bases and J lost 4 bases. The CDR3 loop spans 16 amino acids. For the CDR3, the DNA is TGTGCCAGCAGCTTATTCCCAGCGGGAGGAGTAGAGACCCAGTACTTC. It encodes CASSLFPAGGVETQYF.

This chain joins TRBV11-2 and TRBJ2-7; D ambiguous. Trimming took 3 bases from V and 3 from J, leaving 21 bases between them. This CDR3 is built from 17 residues. The germline V gene encodes CDR1 SGHAT and CDR2 FQNNGV. This CDR3 reads CASSFKRVDLLHYEQYF. DNA for the CDR3: TGTGCCAGCAGCTTTAAAAGAGTCGACCTTCTACACTACGAGCAGTACTTC.

This rearrangement joins TRBV6-5 to TRBJ1-2; D is possibly TRBD1 (5 bases). CDR1 and CDR2 (germline): MNHEY, SVGAGI. The CDR3 runs 15 residues. The ends were cut back, 0 bases at V and 0 bases at J, with 8 bases in the middle. CDR3 DNA: TGTGCCAGCAGTTACTCGGAGGGGACTAACTATGGCTACACCTTC. It encodes CASSYSEGTNYGYTF.

This sequence joins TRBV19 and TRBJ2-5, with D maybe TRBD1 (6 bases). Trimming left V 5 bases short and J 0 bases short, with 13 bases between. The CDR3 spans 15 residues. The germline V gene has CDR1 LNHDA and CDR2 SQIVND (reference sequence). The CDR3 loop is CASSLRDTNQETQYF. CDR3 DNA: TGTGCCAGTAGTCTACGGGACACAAACCAAGAGACCCAGTACTTC.

The chain couples TRBV4-3 to TRBJ2-1; no definite D call. The V gene's germline CDR1 is LGHNA and CDR2 YSLEER. V lost 2 bases, J lost 0 bases, and 17 bases lay in between. The CDR3 totals 18 residues. CDR3 in amino acids: CASSQPDTGEGSYNEQFF. The DNA for the CDR3 is TGCGCCAGCAGCCAACCCGACACTGGCGAAGGCTCCTACAATGAGCAGTTCTTC.

The table lists this clone with a few counts. This chain connects TRBV15 to TRBJ1-1; 7 bases align to TRBD1. V lost 5 bases, J lost 3 bases, and 9 bases stayed unmatched. Germline loops: CDR1 LNHNV, CDR2 YYDKDF (reference sequence). The CDR3 runs to 15 residues. DNA for the CDR3: TGTGCCACCAGCCTCTCAGGGGGACTTGACACTGAAGCTTTCTTT. As protein: CATSLSGGLDTEAFF.

The rearrangement joins TRBV7-9 to TRBJ2-2; 7 bases match TRBD2. The CDR3 is 18 residues long. Trimming at V came to 4 bases and at J to 5 bases, leaving 16 bases not matched to a gene. Per germline, CDR1 SEHNR and CDR2 FQNEAQ (reference sequence). The CDR3 region is CASSSDRLAEEVTGELFF. The CDR3 DNA reads TGTGCCAGCAGCTCTGACCGACTAGCCGAAGAGGTAACCGGGGAGCTGTTTTTT.

The chain carries TRBV28 and TRBJ1-2, with TRBD1 matching over 7 bases. The CDR3 runs to 16 residues. J gave up 1 base and V 1 base, and 6 bases lay outside the gene matches. The germline V gene has CDR1 MDHEN and CDR2 SYDVKM. The CDR3 coding sequence is TGTGCCAGCAGTTTATTTCGGGACAGCATTAACTATGGCTACACCTTC. This encodes CASSLFRDSINYGYTF.

Only a few counts were recorded for this clone. V and J are TRBV25-1 and TRBJ2-2; 9 bases align to TRBD1. After removal of 4 bases from V and 3 bases from J, the junction contained 3 bases not matched to a gene. Germline V gene data show CDR1 as MGHDK and CDR2 as SYGVNS. This CDR3 comprises 15 residues. The CDR3 DNA is TGTGCCAGCAGTGCCCGGGACAGGGACACCGGGGAGCTGTTTTTT. As protein: CASSARDRDTGELFF.

This chain connects TRBV9 to TRBJ2-1, with 8 nucleotides matching TRBD1. Trimming at V came to 5 bases and at J to 7 bases, leaving 11 bases not matched to a gene. Germline CDR1 is SGDLS and CDR2 is YYNGEE. This CDR3 has 15 amino acids. The CDR3 nucleotides read TGTGCCAGCAGTGTACACCGGGACAGGACTAATGAGCAGTTCTTC. Translation gives CASSVHRDRTNEQFF.

The chain recombines TRBV5-1 with TRBJ1-5; D may be TRBD1 (5 bases). From germline, CDR1 is SGHRS and CDR2 YFSETQ. V was trimmed by 4 bases and J by 5 bases, leaving 16 bases between them. The CDR3 totals 15 residues. CDR3 bases: TGCGCCAGCAGCCCCTTGGGGCTGATGGATCAGCCCCAGCATTTT. Its protein product is CASSPLGLMDQPQHF.

The chain carries TRBV7-9 and TRBJ2-5; possibly TRBD2 for D (6 bases). The CDR3 is 14 residues long. Per the germline V gene, CDR1 is SEHNR and CDR2 is FQNEAQ (reference sequence). V was clipped by 6 bases and J by 2 bases, with 13 bases between them. The CDR3 protein is CASSAVGGQETQYF. The CDR3 DNA sequence: TGTGCCAGCAGTGCCGTCGGGGGTCAAGAGACCCAGTACTTC.

This clone was seen a single time. This chain uses TRBV10-3 with TRBJ2-7, with 8 bases matching TRBD2. Germline CDR1 ENHRY, CDR2 SYGVKD. The CDR3 contains 14 residues. V shed 10 bases, J shed 4 bases, and the junction held 12 bases outside the gene matches. CDR3 protein: CATGNSGMVYEQYF. CDR3 sequence (DNA): TGTGCCACGGGGAATAGCGGGATGGTTTACGAGCAGTACTTC.

The chain joins TRBV29-1 to TRBJ1-2; D call uncertain. The germline V gene has CDR1 SQVTM and CDR2 ANQGSEA. The CDR3 sequence is 11 residues long. V shed 5 bases and J shed 13 bases, with 17 bases lying between them. The DNA of the CDR3 is TGCAGCGTTTCCGACGGGCCGGCGTGCACCTTC. Translated: CSVSDGPACTF.

The sample holds one count of this clone. This sequence joins TRBV7-9 and TRBJ2-1, with D possibly matching TRBD2 (5 bases). V was trimmed by 5 bases and J by 7 bases, leaving 12 bases between them. The CDR3 totals 13 residues. CDR1 and CDR2 from the germline V gene are SEHNR and FQNEAQ (reference sequence). The CDR3 DNA is TGTGCCAGCAGCATCATCCCGGGGAATGAGCAGTTCTTC. Protein sequence: CASSIIPGNEQFF. Drawing the rest from reference TRBV7-9 and TRBJ2-1, the complete variable domain is DTGVSQNPRHKITKRGQNVTFRCDPISEHNRLYWYRQTLGQGPEFLTYFQNEAQLEKSRLLSDRFSAERPKGSFSTLEIQRTEQGDSAMYLCASSIIPGNEQFFGPGTRLTVL.

This clone has just one count. The chain links TRBV6-1 to TRBJ2-5, with D uncertain. Germline lookup yields CDR1 MNHNS and CDR2 SASEGT. V was cut by 6 bases and J by 9 bases, with 14 bases left in between. This CDR3 contains 12 residues. The CDR3: CASSHANRAQYF. The CDR3, as DNA: TGTGCCAGCAGCCACGCCAACCGGGCCCAGTACTTC.

The chain uses TRBV7-8 and TRBJ1-1; no clear D gene. The V and J ends lost 5 bases and 3 bases respectively, with 7 bases between them. Germline V gene data show CDR1 as SGHVS and CDR2 as FQNEAQ. This CDR3 region has 12 residues. The CDR3 loop reads CASSPLYTEAFF. CDR3 DNA: TGTGCCAGCAGCCCCTTATACACTGAAGCTTTCTTT.

CDR3 region: CASSDTRNNEQFF. The CDR3 DNA reads as TGTGCCAGCAGTGACACCAGAAACAATGAGCAGTTCTTC. This chain connects TRBV6-4 to TRBJ2-1, with D hard to call. Trimming shortened V by 2 bases and J by 5 bases, and 7 bases separated the two germline ends. Germline lookup yields CDR1 MRHNA and CDR2 SNTAGT. The CDR3 is 13 residues long.